Listed below are T cell receptor beta chains from one sample, sequenced in a study of cytomegalovirus exposure and HLA in healthy donors. Measured with immunoSEQ multiplex PCR; TCRdb has only the in-frame clones, and not every one. The table includes 150,000 to 200,000 clones, around 77% detected once. Source material: PBMCs. The source is a woman in her twenties or thirties in good health and CMV-seronegative. CDR3s include the opening cysteine and the closing phenylalanine or tryptophan. A D gene is named only where the DNA matches it firmly. Rows give clone size only sometimes, using once, few, many, or a class for an expanded clone.

TRBD1	.	TRBV30	TRBJ1-6	TGTGCCTGGAACAGGGGGCCGGGGGGTTCACCCCTCCACTTT	CAWNRGPGGSPLHF
TRBD2	once	TRBV5-1	TRBJ2-5	TGCGCCAGCAGCCCACAATCGGGGGGGGAGACCCAGTACTTC	CASSPQSGGETQYF
.	few	TRBV5-4	TRBJ1-6	TGTGCCAGCAGCTTGGCCGGGGAAGATAACCTCCACTTT	CASSLAGEDNLHF
TRBD1	.	TRBV18	TRBJ2-7	TGTGCCAGCTCACCCTTGGGACAGACATCTCTAAGTACGTACGAGCAGTACTTC	CASSPLGQTSLSTYEQYF
.	.	TRBV4-1	TRBJ2-7	TGCGCCAGCAGCCAAGATAAGGGACAAGCCTACGAGCAGTACTTC	CASSQDKGQAYEQYF
.	.	TRBV28	TRBJ1-3	TGTGCCAGCAGTTTACCCGGGGGTGTCTCTGGAAACACCATATATTTT	CASSLPGGVSGNTIYF
TRBD1	.	TRBV5-1	TRBJ2-5	TGCGCCAGCAGCGGACAGGGCTCTCAAGAGACCCAGTACTTC	CASSGQGSQETQYF
TRBD1	.	TRBV30	TRBJ1-1	TGTGCCTGGAGTGTATGGGTCAGGGGGGCACCTGAAGCTTTCTTT	CAWSVWVRGAPEAFF
.	.	TRBV15	TRBJ1-5	TGTGCCACCAGCAGAGATCCAGGGAGCAATCAGCCCCAGCATTTT	CATSRDPGSNQPQHF
.	.	TRBV7-3	TRBJ2-5	TGTGCCAGCAGCTTCAGTACCCGGGGACAAGAGACCCAGTACTTC	CASSFSTRGQETQYF
TRBD2	.	TRBV5-1	TRBJ2-3	TGCGCCAGCAGCCCTTCGGGCAGCGGGGGAACGCAGTATTTT	CASSPSGSGGTQYF
TRBD1	.	TRBV5-1	TRBJ2-2	TGCGCCAGCAGCCGACAGGGAAACTCAGACGGGGAGCTGTTTTTT	CASSRQGNSDGELFF
.	.	TRBV12-5	TRBJ1-5	TGTGCTAAGGGCTGGGGCAGGTTCAATCAGCCCCAGCATTTT	CAKGWGRFNQPQHF
.	.	TRBV5-1	TRBJ2-7	TGCGCCAGCAGCGTCAGGATCGTCTGCTACGAGCAGTACTTC	CASSVRIVCYEQYF
.	.	TRBV18	TRBJ1-2	TGTGCCAGCTCATCACCGGCCTATGGCTACACCTTC	CASSSPAYGYTF
.	.	TRBV5-1	TRBJ2-5	TGCGCCAGCAGCTTGGCGGGGAGTAGGGCTCAAGAGACCCAGTACTTC	CASSLAGSRAQETQYF
.	.	TRBV7-9	TRBJ1-2	TGTGCCAGCAGCCATTCGGGAAACGCTGGCTACACCTTC	CASSHSGNAGYTF
.	few	TRBV2	TRBJ2-7	TGTGCCAGCAGACCTCGGTTGGAGCAGTACTTC	CASRPRLEQYF
TRBD1	.	TRBV29-1	TRBJ2-7	TGCAGCACTAGACAGGGGTCCTACGAGCAGTACTTC	CSTRQGSYEQYF
TRBD2	few	TRBV30	TRBJ2-1	TGTGCCTGGAGTGTACGAGATAGCGGGGGCCAGGGTGAGCAGTTCTTC	CAWSVRDSGGQGEQFF
.	.	TRBV4-1	TRBJ1-4	TGCGCCAGCAGCCGCCTCCTCCCCGGGGGGACTAATGAAAAACTGTTTTTT	CASSRLLPGGTNEKLFF
TRBD1	.	TRBV10-1	TRBJ1-1	TGCGCCAGCCACCGGGACAGGGAGAGGGACACTGAAGCTTTCTTT	CASHRDRERDTEAFF
TRBD1	.	TRBV28	TRBJ1-2	TGTGCCAGCAGTCATAGGGACAGCTATGGCTACACCTTC	CASSHRDSYGYTF
TRBD2	.	TRBV28	TRBJ2-3	TGTGCCAGCAGGACTAGCGGGCCCACAGATACGCAGTATTTT	CASRTSGPTDTQYF
.	.	TRBV2	TRBJ1-2	TGTGCCAGCAGAATACAAGAGGGGGTAGGGTATGGCTACACCTTC	CASRIQEGVGYGYTF